These T cell receptor beta chains were read from a single sample in a study of human T cells and chemical hapten exposure. TCRdb reprocessed the RACE reads via MiXCR and lists one record per CDR3 protein. The sample carries tens of thousands of distinct CDR3 sequences, roughly 9.8% recorded once. Sequenced material: whole blood, taken in connection with sensitization to the hapten diphenylcyclopropenone (DPC). The receptors were sampled from a middle-aged man with alopecia areata. Some clones in this sample may be carry-over from other donors' samples. CDR3s include the opening cysteine and the closing phenylalanine or tryptophan. D genes are given only for firm matches. Size tells how often a clone was seen (once, few, many) or the class of an expanded clone, and some rows leave it out.

TRBV5-1,-,TRBJ2-2,-,TGCGCCAGCAGACGGGAGACGAACACCGGGGAGCTGTTTTTT,CASRRETNTGELFF
TRBV4-3,few,TRBJ2-7,TRBD1,TGCGCCAGCAGCCAAGGGGACAGGGTTGGGGGCGAGCAGTACTTC,CASSQGDRVGGEQYF
TRBV5-4,-,TRBJ2-2,-,TGTGCCAGCAGCTTGACAGGCAACCTGGTCACCGGGGAGCTGTTTTTT,CASSLTGNLVTGELFF
TRBV14,-,TRBJ2-5,TRBD2,TGTGCCAGCAGCCAAGATACCGGGACTACCATACAAGAGACCCAGTACTTC,CASSQDTGTTIQETQYF
TRBV12-3/TRBV12-4,many,TRBJ2-1,-,TGTGCCACCACCCGGGGAAATGAGCAGTTCTTC,CATTRGNEQFF
TRBV24-1,many,TRBJ2-7,TRBD2,TGTGCCACCGAAACCAGTGCTAGCGGCTCCTACGAGCAGTACTTC,CATETSASGSYEQYF
TRBV7-3,many,TRBJ2-6,TRBD2,TGTGCCAGCAGCCCTACGGGGGGATCCGGGGCCAACGTCCTGACTTTC,CASSPTGGSGANVLTF
TRBV5-1,-,TRBJ2-5,-,TGCGCCAGCAGCTTGCGTGGAGCAGAGACCCAGTACTTC,CASSLRGAETQYF
TRBV11-2,-,TRBJ1-1,-,TGTGCCAGCAGCTTTTGGGAGAACACTGAAGCTTTCTTT,CASSFWENTEAFF
TRBV20-1,few,TRBJ2-7,TRBD1,TGCAGTGCTAGAGAGCACAGGGGGGCCTACGAGCAGTACTTC,CSAREHRGAYEQYF
TRBV6-1,-,TRBJ1-2,-,TGTGCCAGCAGTGAAGAATCAGGAGATGGCTACACCTTC,CASSEESGDGYTF
TRBV7-3,many,TRBJ2-1,-,TGTGCCAGCAGCTTAAAAGCGCGCTCCTACAATGAGCAGTTCTTC,CASSLKARSYNEQFF
TRBV28,-,TRBJ2-5,-,TGTGCCAGCAGCGGGCTGACGGAAGAGACCCAGTACTTC,CASSGLTEETQYF
TRBV12-3/TRBV12-4,many,TRBJ2-1,-,TGTGCCAGCAGCCTCGAAGGGGGGCCCCAGTTCTTC,CASSLEGGPQFF
TRBV7-2,-,TRBJ1-2,TRBD1,TGTGCCAGCAGCCCGACAGGGGAAGTACTGATCTATGGCTACACCTTC,CASSPTGEVLIYGYTF
TRBV18,few,TRBJ1-5,-,TGTGCCAGCTCACAGGCTTTTAGCAATCAGCCCCAGCATTTT,CASSQAFSNQPQHF
TRBV6-2/TRBV6-3,many,TRBJ2-5,TRBD1,TGTGCCAGCACCACCTGGGACAGCCAAGAGACCCAGTACTTC,CASTTWDSQETQYF
TRBV12-3/TRBV12-4,few,TRBJ2-7,TRBD1,TGTGCCAGCAGTTCCTCCGGGACAGGAGACTACGAGCAGTACTTC,CASSSSGTGDYEQYF
TRBV10-1,many,TRBJ2-1,-,TGCGCCAGCGGCGGACAGTACAATGAGCAGTTCTTC,CASGGQYNEQFF
TRBV14,many,TRBJ2-3,TRBD1,TGTGCCAGCAGCCAAGATTTCAGGGGGCGCAACACAGATACGCAGTATTTT,CASSQDFRGRNTDTQYF
TRBV2,-,TRBJ1-6,-,TGTGCCAGCAGCGCAAACGACCCTTCACCCCTCCACTTT,CASSANDPSPLHF
TRBV19,few,TRBJ2-1,TRBD2,TGTGCCAGTAGTATTATAGGGCTAGCGGGAGGTAGTAATGAGCAGTTCTTC,CASSIIGLAGGSNEQFF
TRBV19,many,TRBJ2-7,-,TGTGCCAGTAGTCCTCCCCCCTCGAGCAGCTCCTACGAGCAGTACTTC,CASSPPPSSSSYEQYF
TRBV5-1,-,TRBJ2-7,-,TGCGCCAGCAGCTTGGTAGAGTCCTACGAGCAGTACTTC,CASSLVESYEQYF